Sequencing of this T cell receptor (beta chain) was carried out in a study of vaccination effects on CD4 cells after COVID-19. In the study overall: Participants got two doses of BNT162b2 or mRNA-1273 vaccine. Study-level findings and limits: Few convalescent patients were included, and no early post-infection timepoints were sampled. Clones arising from infection and from vaccination showed marked clonal contraction late after vaccination. Common cold coronaviruses were cross-recognized by only 1 of 255 vaccine-induced clones in healthy vaccinees.

This CDR3 comprises 11 residues. The V and J ends lost 5 bases and 5 bases respectively, with 4 bases between them. Per the germline V gene, CDR1 is SGHTA and CDR2 is FQGNSA. Measured with immunoSEQ multiplex PCR; TCRdb has only the in-frame clones, and not every one. The sample contains roughly 63,000 clones, approximately 80% of which appear only once. Viral peptide pools were used in the ViraFEST assay to expand antigen-specific CD4+ T cells, and sequencing came afterward. When around 10 days of culture had elapsed, CD4+ T cells were isolated. Recipients of the vaccine had no prior SARS-CoV-2 infection and negative nucleocapsid antibodies. This clone was detected only once. Its specificity is not known.

The sequence came from a human donor who received a COVID-19 vaccine. V and J are TRBV7-2 and TRBJ1-3, with D unresolved. The sequencing used CD4+ T cells from PBMCs cultured with SARS-CoV-2 spike peptides, collected before COVID-19 vaccination. The CDR3 DNA reads TGTGCCAGCAGCCCGAGAAACACCATATATTTT. Its protein product is CASSPRNTIYF.